These T cell receptor beta chains were read from a single sample in a study of CD8+CD57+ T cells in acquired aplastic anemia. TCRdb used MiXCR to reprocess the reads, holding one entry per CDR3 protein. The table records some 190,000 distinct CDR3 sequences, just over 45% of them present only once. The sample was sorted CD4+, CD8+, or CD8+CD57+ T cells (not recorded which) from PBMCs. Receptors originate from a human donor in good health. Both conserved end residues are part of each CDR3. The D gene is left open where the match is weak. For some rows the clone size is stated as once, few or many, or as a class when expanded; others skip it.

V gene	clone size	J gene	D gene	CDR3 protein	CDR3 DNA
TRBV7-9	many	TRBJ2-5	-	CASSLTASKDTQYF	TGTGCCAGCAGCTTAACGGCTTCCAAGGATACCCAGTACTTC
TRBV6-5	many	TRBJ1-5	-	CASSYSNRGNQPQHF	TGTGCCAGCAGTTACTCGAACAGAGGGAATCAGCCCCAGCATTTT
TRBV2	-	TRBJ1-4	TRBD1	CASRAFRGQSNEKLFF	TGTGCCAGCAGGGCGTTTAGGGGGCAGTCTAATGAAAAACTGTTTTTT
TRBV20-1	-	TRBJ2-3	-	CSARQGGSDTQYF	TGCAGTGCTAGACAGGGGGGGTCGGATACGCAGTATTTT
TRBV24-1	few	TRBJ2-7	TRBD1	CATSEGTGYEQYF	TGTGCCACCAGTGAAGGGACAGGGTACGAGCAGTACTTC
TRBV24-1	many	TRBJ2-3	-	CATSDLGSGSSDTQYF	TGTGCCACCAGTGATTTGGGTAGCGGCTCTTCGGATACGCAGTATTTT
TRBV25-1	-	TRBJ2-6	-	CASSEISVSGANVLTF	TGTGCCAGCAGTGAAATATCAGTCTCTGGGGCCAACGTCCTGACTTTC
TRBV2	-	TRBJ1-2	-	CASSQGPGEGSYGYTF	TGTGCCAGCAGTCAAGGGCCAGGGGAAGGGAGCTATGGCTACACCTTC
TRBV20-1	many	TRBJ2-1	-	CSASWAGGYNEPFF	TGCAGTGCTAGTTGGGCAGGCGGCTACAATGAGCCGTTCTTC
TRBV9	-	TRBJ2-7	TRBD1	CASSLGQGNFYEQYF	TGTGCCAGCAGCCTTGGACAGGGGAACTTCTACGAGCAGTACTTC
TRBV14	-	TRBJ2-7	-	CASSQELVPIEQYF	TGTGCCAGCAGCCAAGAGCTAGTTCCCATCGAGCAGTACTTC
TRBV7-6	many	TRBJ1-4	TRBD1	CASSIGQGTNEKLFF	TGTGCCAGCAGCATCGGACAGGGCACTAATGAAAAACTGTTTTTT
TRBV20-1	few	TRBJ2-1	TRBD1	CSASDREYSEQFF	TGCAGTGCTTCGGACAGGGAATACAGTGAGCAGTTCTTC
TRBV7-2	many	TRBJ1-5	-	CASSSGPDQPQHF	TGTGCCAGCAGCTCCGGTCCCGATCAGCCCCAGCATTTT
TRBV6-1	many	TRBJ2-2	TRBD1	CASRRQGANTGELFF	TGTGCCAGCAGACGACAGGGGGCGAACACCGGGGAGCTGTTTTTT
TRBV7-8	few	TRBJ1-1	-	CAIELPNTEAFF	TGTGCCATTGAGCTACCGAACACTGAAGCTTTCTTT
TRBV20-1	-	TRBJ2-5	-	CSAWGTLRGETQYF	TGCAGTGCTTGGGGGACCCTACGTGGGGAGACCCAGTACTTC